Each of the 25 T cell receptor beta chains below was sequenced from the same sample in a study of T cells after somatic rescue of genetic block. Repertoires were generated with immunoSEQ multiplex PCR, while TCRdb's copy carries only in-frame clones and drops some. The table includes roughly 110,000 clones, under 95% detected once. Sequences were obtained from peripheral blood mononuclear cells (PBMCs). These receptors came from a woman aged 18-35 years.

V is TRBV7-3 and J is TRBJ1-1, with TRBD1 as a possible D gene (6 bases). The CDR3 is 14 amino acids. With 0 bases removed from V and 4 bases from J, the gap between germline ends came to 9 bases. Per the germline V gene, CDR1 is SGHTA and CDR2 is FQGTGA. The chain's CDR3 is CASSLTGGRTEAFF. In DNA, the CDR3 is TGTGCCAGCAGCTTAACGGGGGGCCGCACTGAAGCTTTCTTT.

The chain uses TRBV9 and TRBJ2-3, with 12 bases fitting TRBD2. Trimming took 6 bases from V and 2 from J; bases not matched to a gene: 16. Germline CDR1 is SGDLS and CDR2 is YYNGEE. This CDR3 spans 19 amino acids. Here the CDR3 reads CASKVMWTSGVNPTDTQYF. In nucleotides, the CDR3 is TGTGCCAGCAAAGTCATGTGGACTAGCGGGGTCAATCCCACAGATACGCAGTATTTT.

The rearrangement uses TRBV11-3 and TRBJ1-6; D call uncertain. V lost 3 bases and J 7 bases, leaving 10 bases between the germline ends. This CDR3 comprises 14 residues. Germline CDR1 is SGHNT and CDR2 is YENEEA. The CDR3 here is CASSFGSANSPLHF. CDR3 sequence (DNA): TGTGCCAGCAGCTTCGGCAGCGCCAATTCACCCCTCCACTTT.

The chain employs TRBV9 and TRBJ2-1; 8 bases align to TRBD1. The germline V gene encodes CDR1 SGDLS and CDR2 YYNGEE. J was trimmed by 9 bases and V by 7 bases; bases with no gene match: 9. The CDR3 is 13 amino acids. The CDR3: CASGTGGEGEQFF. DNA of the CDR3: TGTGCCAGCGGGACAGGCGGAGAAGGTGAGCAGTTCTTC.

The chain carries TRBV27 and TRBJ1-1, with 7 positions matching TRBD1. Germline V gives CDR1 MNHEY, CDR2 SMNVEV (reference sequence). The CDR3 contains 13 residues. V dropped 2 bases and J dropped 7; count of bases not matched to a gene: 4. CDR3 residues: CASSLSPGGEAFF. DNA for the CDR3: TGTGCCAGCAGTTTAAGCCCAGGGGGTGAAGCTTTCTTT.

The chain couples TRBV23-1 to TRBJ2-5; tentatively, D is TRBD2 (7 bases). TRBV23-1 is designated an ORF whose function remains uncertain. This CDR3 is built from 14 residues. Trimming left V 2 bases short and J 3 bases short, with 10 bases between. The CDR3 DNA sequence: TGCGCCAGCAGTCAACGGGGGGCAAAAGAGACCCAGTACTTC. Its protein is CASSQRGAKETQYF.

The chain uses TRBV7-8 and TRBJ2-7; D perhaps matches TRBD1 (6 bases). The CDR3 consists of 15 residues. The V end was cut by 1 base, the J end by 2 bases, with 12 bases between. Per germline, CDR1 SGHVS and CDR2 FQNEAQ. CDR3 nucleotides: TGTGCCAGCAGCTTAGGGTCAGGGGCCACCTACGAGCAGTACTTC. Its translation: CASSLGSGATYEQYF.

This clone was recorded once. The chain recombines TRBV2 with TRBJ1-5; 7 bases are shared with TRBD1. The CDR3 consists of 14 residues. Germline loops: CDR1 SNHLY, CDR2 FYNNEI. V trimming: 6 bases; J trimming: 4 bases; junction bases outside the gene matches: 6. DNA for the CDR3: TGTGCCAGCAGAACGGGACAGCTGAATCAGCCCCAGCATTTT. Amino acids: CASRTGQLNQPQHF. Full variable domain (outside the CDR3, taken from reference TRBV2 and TRBJ1-5): EPEVTQTPSHQVTQMGQEVILRCVPISNHLYFYWYRQILGQKVEFLVSFYNNEISEKSEIFDDQFSVERPDGSNFTLKIRSTKLEDSAMYFCASRTGQLNQPQHFGDGTRLSIL.

V usage is TRBV9 and J usage is TRBJ1-6; D ambiguous. The CDR3 sequence is 14 residues long. The ends were cut back, 2 bases at V and 7 bases at J, with 10 bases in the middle. Germline CDR1 and CDR2: SGDLS and YYNGEE. CDR3 in amino acids: CASSVGPTNSPLHF. CDR3 DNA sequence: TGTGCCAGCAGCGTTGGCCCCACCAATTCACCCCTCCACTTT.

The chain combines TRBV10-3 with TRBJ1-1, with TRBD1 matching over 9 bases. Germline values: CDR1 ENHRY, CDR2 SYGVKD. The CDR3 is 14 residues long. V shed 3 bases and J 10 bases; nucleotides not matched to a gene: 9. CDR3: CAISDRATGGLAFF. The CDR3 DNA sequence: TGTGCCATCAGTGACAGAGCTACAGGGGGCCTAGCTTTCTTT.

This clone was picked up a small number of times. Other nucleotide sequences from this sample produce the same CDR3. The chain couples TRBV30 to TRBJ1-1; no reliable D call. This CDR3 is 11 amino acids long. Trimming pared 5 bases from V and 4 bases from J, leaving 8 bases between. Looked up from germline, CDR1 is GTSNPN and CDR2 is SVGIG (reference sequence). DNA for the CDR3: TGTGCCTGGCGCCGTGGCACTGAAGCTTTCTTT. Its translation: CAWRRGTEAFF. Based on the CDR3 plus reference TRBV30 and TRBJ1-1, the full variable domain is SQTIHQWPATLVQPVGSPLSLECTVEGTSNPNLYWYRQAAGRGLQLLFYSVGIGQISSEVPQNLSASRPQDRQFILSSKKLLLSDSGFYLCAWRRGTEAFFGQGTRLTVV.

The V and J genes are TRBV5-4 and TRBJ1-1; TRBD1 is a possible D gene (6 bases). CDR1 and CDR2 from the germline V gene are SGHNT and YYREEE (reference sequence). V was cut by 3 bases and J by 1 base, with 10 bases left in between. CDR3 length equals 14 residues. CDR3 DNA sequence: TGTGCCAGCAGCTCCCTGGGACAGAACACTGAAGCTTTCTTT. Amino acid sequence: CASSSLGQNTEAFF.

The chain recombines TRBV2 with TRBJ2-7, with unresolved D. Germline V gene data show CDR1 as SNHLY and CDR2 as FYNNEI. This CDR3 has 15 amino acids. Trimming pared 0 bases from V and 3 bases from J, leaving 12 bases between. CDR3 loop: CASSEARRILYEQYF. CDR3 in DNA: TGTGCCAGCAGTGAAGCGCGACGGATACTCTACGAGCAGTACTTC.

The rearrangement links TRBV6-6 to TRBJ1-2; TRBD1 is a possible D gene (6 bases). This CDR3 has 14 amino acids. V gave up 7 bases and J gave up 3 bases, with 15 bases separating them. Germline values: CDR1 MNHNY, CDR2 SVGAGI (reference sequence). CDR3 in amino acids: CASTWGGSDYGYTF. The CDR3 DNA sequence: TGTGCCAGCACCTGGGGGGGCTCCGACTATGGCTACACCTTC.

The V and J genes are TRBV5-8 and TRBJ2-5, with D perhaps given as TRBD1 or TRBD2 (5 bases each). Deletions cut 2 bases from V and 5 bases from J, with 13 bases between. The CDR3 extends over 14 amino acids. The germline gives CDR1 SGHTS, CDR2 YDEGEE. The chain's CDR3 is CASSFGTSGETQYF. Written as DNA, the CDR3 is TGTGCCAGCAGCTTTGGGACCTCAGGCGAGACCCAGTACTTC.

CDR3 loop: CASSLARGYPYEQYF. The CDR3 coding sequence is TGTGCCAGCAGCTTAGCGCGGGGCTACCCCTACGAGCAGTACTTC. This chain links TRBV7-2 with TRBJ2-7; a weak D match, TRBD2 (6 bases). V gave up 0 bases and J gave up 2 bases, with 11 bases separating them. CDR1 is SGHTA and CDR2 is FQGNSA in the germline V gene. The CDR3 consists of 15 residues.

The chain combines TRBV9 with TRBJ2-3; 7 positions match TRBD1. V dropped 0 bases and J dropped 2; count of bases not matched to a gene: 6. Looked up from germline, CDR1 is SGDLS and CDR2 is YYNGEE. CDR3 size: 16 residues. DNA of the CDR3: TGTGCCAGCAGCGTAGGTACAGGGGCTTACACAGATACGCAGTATTTT. It is translated as CASSVGTGAYTDTQYF.

V gene TRBV7-9 combines with J gene TRBJ2-1; D is possibly TRBD1 or TRBD2 (5 bases each). The germline V gene has CDR1 SEHNR and CDR2 FQNEAQ (reference sequence). This CDR3 has 14 residues. With 3 bases removed from V and 2 bases from J, the gap between germline ends came to 8 bases. In DNA form, the CDR3 reads TGTGCCAGCAGCTTCCAGGGACCCTACAATGAGCAGTTCTTC. Translation gives CASSFQGPYNEQFF.

This chain joins TRBV11-3 and TRBJ2-1; D not resolved. This CDR3 is built from 17 residues. Germline V gene sequence: CDR1 SGHNT, CDR2 YENEEA. Trimming cost V 1 base and J 6 bases, with 19 bases left between them. The CDR3 sequence: CASSLGAREWWGNEQFF. The CDR3 region has the DNA TGTGCCAGCAGCTTAGGGGCTAGGGAATGGTGGGGCAATGAGCAGTTCTTC. The whole variable domain, filled in from reference TRBV11-3 and TRBJ2-1, reads EAGVVQSPRYKIIEKKQPVAFWCNPISGHNTLYWYLQNLGQGPELLIRYENEEAVDDSQLPKDRFSAERLKGVDSTLKIQPAELGDSAVYLCASSLGAREWWGNEQFFGPGTRLTVL.

This chain uses TRBV2 with TRBJ1-5; weak D call: TRBD1 (6 bases). This CDR3 is built from 18 residues. V gave up 6 bases and J gave up 0 bases, with 21 bases separating them. The V gene's germline CDR1 is SNHLY and CDR2 FYNNEI. CDR3 sequence: CASSAGGGAEASNQPQHF. The CDR3 coding sequence is TGTGCCAGCAGCGCAGGCGGGGGGGCAGAAGCTAGCAATCAGCCCCAGCATTTT.

This sequence joins TRBV19 and TRBJ2-7; D is unclear. V shed 7 bases and J shed 0 bases, with 10 bases lying between them. Germline V gene lookup returns CDR1 LNHDA and CDR2 SQIVND (reference sequence). CDR3 size: 13 residues. Here the CDR3 DNA reads TGTGCCAGTACCCCCCCGGCCTCCTACGAGCAGTACTTC. Its protein is CASTPPASYEQYF.

The chain couples TRBV7-9 to TRBJ2-1, with TRBD2 matching over 11 bases. The CDR3 covers 15 residues. Losses at the gene ends were 3 bases for V and 9 bases for J; bases not matched to a gene: 7. Germline values: CDR1 SEHNR, CDR2 FQNEAQ (reference sequence). CDR3 residues: CASSFLAGGVGEQFF. CDR3 nucleotides: TGTGCCAGCAGCTTTCTAGCGGGGGGAGTCGGTGAGCAGTTCTTC.

The V call is TRBV5-1, the J call TRBJ2-1; no firm D call. The CDR3 has 12 amino acids. The germline V and J ends were trimmed by 1 base and 11 bases, with 10 bases remaining between them. Per the germline V gene, CDR1 is SGHRS and CDR2 is YFSETQ. The CDR3: CASSLQIDQQFF. The CDR3 DNA sequence: TGCGCCAGCAGCTTGCAGATCGACCAGCAGTTCTTC.

The rearrangement joins TRBV2 to TRBJ1-2; D may be TRBD1 (6 bases). The V gene's germline CDR1 is SNHLY and CDR2 FYNNEI. The ends were cut back, 8 bases at V and 0 bases at J, with 13 bases in the middle. The CDR3 is 14 residues long. CDR3 region: CASGHRATNYGYTF. In DNA, the CDR3 is TGTGCCAGCGGGCACAGGGCTACTAACTATGGCTACACCTTC.

The chain's CDR3 is CAWSRGTGLYEQYF. DNA for the CDR3: TGTGCCTGGTCCAGGGGGACAGGGCTCTACGAGCAGTACTTC. The V call is TRBV30, the J call TRBJ2-7, with 9 positions matching TRBD1. The germline gives CDR1 GTSNPN, CDR2 SVGIG (reference sequence). Trimming at V came to 5 bases and at J to 3 bases, leaving 8 bases not matched to a gene. The length of the CDR3 is 14 residues.